This T cell receptor beta chain comes out of a study of T cell responses to AZD1222 COVID-19 vaccine. Overall study results and limits: Baseline antibody screening turned up just a handful of seropositive AZD1222 recipients. Once two AZD1222 doses were given, Spike-specific TCR breadth and depth went up. CD4 TCRs linked to vaccination spanned spike, dominating at 160-218 and 743-854.

The V and J ends lost 6 bases and 2 bases respectively, with 8 bases between them. CDR1 and CDR2 from the germline V gene are MNHEY and SMNVEV (reference sequence). The length of the CDR3 is 14 residues. Repertoires were generated with immunoSEQ multiplex PCR, while TCRdb's copy carries only in-frame clones and drops some. The table records 140,000 or so clones, more than 75% of them present only once. Pooled in the analysis were second doses at about 4 or about 12 weeks. Worth noting for this clone: What it recognizes is unknown.

J is TRBJ2-6 and V is TRBV27; tentative D call: TRBD2 (5 bases). The sequences come from peripheral blood, collected 28 days after the second AZD1222 dose. The clonotype comes from an adult who received the AZD1222 COVID-19 vaccine. In nucleotides, the CDR3 is TGTGCCAGCAGCCGGGATCCTGGGGCCAACGTCCTGACTTTC. Its protein is CASSRDPGANVLTF.